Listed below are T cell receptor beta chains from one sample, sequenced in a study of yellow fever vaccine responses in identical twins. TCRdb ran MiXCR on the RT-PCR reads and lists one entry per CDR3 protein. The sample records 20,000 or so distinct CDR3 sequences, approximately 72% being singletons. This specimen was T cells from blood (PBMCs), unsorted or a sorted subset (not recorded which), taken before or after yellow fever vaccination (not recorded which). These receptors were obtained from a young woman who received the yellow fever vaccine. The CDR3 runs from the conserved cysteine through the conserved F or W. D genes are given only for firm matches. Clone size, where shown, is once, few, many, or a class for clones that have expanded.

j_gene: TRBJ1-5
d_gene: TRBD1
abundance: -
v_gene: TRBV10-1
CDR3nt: TGCGCCAGCAGTGAGTCGGGACAGGGGGATCAGCCCCAGCATTTT
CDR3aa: CASSESGQGDQPQHF

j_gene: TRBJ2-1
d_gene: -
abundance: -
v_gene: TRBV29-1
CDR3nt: TGCAGCGTTGGGGCCCATTCCCCTAACAATGAGCAGTTCTTC
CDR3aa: CSVGAHSPNNEQFF

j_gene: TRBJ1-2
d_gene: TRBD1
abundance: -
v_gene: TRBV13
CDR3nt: TGTGCCAGCAGACCTACAGGGGGCGGCTATGGCTACACCTTC
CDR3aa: CASRPTGGGYGYTF

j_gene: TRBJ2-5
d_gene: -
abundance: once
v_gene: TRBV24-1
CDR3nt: TGTGCCACCAGTGATCCCGGGACGCTTGGGGAGACCCAGTACTTC
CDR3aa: CATSDPGTLGETQYF

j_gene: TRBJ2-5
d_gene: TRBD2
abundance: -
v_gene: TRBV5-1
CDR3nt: TGCGCCAGCAGCCCAGGACTAGCGGGGGGTACAACCCAAGAGACCCAGTACTTC
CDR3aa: CASSPGLAGGTTQETQYF

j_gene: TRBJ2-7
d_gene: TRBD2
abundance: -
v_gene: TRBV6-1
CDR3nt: TGTGCCACAGAGAAGGCGGCGGGAGGGCCTTCCTACGAGCAGTACTTC
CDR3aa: CATEKAAGGPSYEQYF

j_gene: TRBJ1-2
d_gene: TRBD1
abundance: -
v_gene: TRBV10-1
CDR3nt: TGCGCCAGCAAAGGGACAGGGGAAGGCTACACCTTC
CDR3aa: CASKGTGEGYTF

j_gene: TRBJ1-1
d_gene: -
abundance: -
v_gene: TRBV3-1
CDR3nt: TGTGCCAGCAGCCAAGGGGGTTGGGATGGCACTGAAGCTTTCTTT
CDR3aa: CASSQGGWDGTEAFF

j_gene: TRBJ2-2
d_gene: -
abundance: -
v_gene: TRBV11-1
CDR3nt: TGTGCCAGCAGCTTAAGCGAGAGTTCGAACACCGGGGAGCTGTTTTTT
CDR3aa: CASSLSESSNTGELFF

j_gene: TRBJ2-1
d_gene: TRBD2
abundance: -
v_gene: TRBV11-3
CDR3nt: TGTGCCAGCAGATCCACTAGCGGGAGGACTCTGGGGCAGTTCTTC
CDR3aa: CASRSTSGRTLGQFF

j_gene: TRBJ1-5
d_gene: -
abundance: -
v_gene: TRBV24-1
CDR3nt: TGTGCCACCAGTGATTTGGATTGGCCCCAGCATTTT
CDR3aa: CATSDLDWPQHF

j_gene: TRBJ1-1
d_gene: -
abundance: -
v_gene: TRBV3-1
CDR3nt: TGTGCCAGCAGCCTCTGGGCCGGGGGGGACACTGAAGCTTTCTTT
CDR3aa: CASSLWAGGDTEAFF

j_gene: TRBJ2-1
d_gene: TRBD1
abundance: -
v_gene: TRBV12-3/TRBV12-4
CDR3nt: TGTGCCAGCAGGCAGGGGGAGACAACCTACAATGAGCAGTTCTTC
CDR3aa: CASRQGETTYNEQFF